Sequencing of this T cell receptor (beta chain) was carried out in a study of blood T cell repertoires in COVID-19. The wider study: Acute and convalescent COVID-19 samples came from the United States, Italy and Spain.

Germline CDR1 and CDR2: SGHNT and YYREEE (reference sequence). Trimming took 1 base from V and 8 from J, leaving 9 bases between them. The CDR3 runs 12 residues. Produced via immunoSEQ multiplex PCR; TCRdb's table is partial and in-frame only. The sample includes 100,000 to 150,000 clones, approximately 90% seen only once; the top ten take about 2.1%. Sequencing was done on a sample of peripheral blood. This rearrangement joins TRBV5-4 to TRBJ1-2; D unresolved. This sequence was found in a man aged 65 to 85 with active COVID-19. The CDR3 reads CASSLTEKGYTF. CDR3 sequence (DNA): TGTGCCAGCAGCTTGACAGAGAAAGGCTACACCTTC.